The entry that follows covers one T cell receptor beta chain sequence. Its target is not known. Trimming pared 6 bases from V and 7 bases from J, leaving 18 bases between. Germline V gives CDR1 MNHNY, CDR2 SVGAGI (reference sequence). This CDR3 is 15 amino acids long. The source of the sample is a study of cytomegalovirus exposure and HLA in healthy donors. Across the whole study: For the 300 to 450 genotyped donors, 75% to 90% fell within the Caucasian-associated ancestry cluster. Whole-study results and caveats: Among the most significant clusters, several appeared linked to common viral pathogens in a later analysis.

The PCR contained 60 Vbeta and 13 Jbeta primers. Assay: immunoSEQ multiplex PCR; the TCRdb copy retains only in-frame clones and omits some. The data hold fewer than 200,000 clones, with roughly four fifths observed a single time. The sequencing sample was made of PBMCs. The rearrangement joins TRBV6-6 to TRBJ2-2; a weak D match, TRBD2 (5 bases). This TCR was sampled from a man younger than 35 in good health and CMV-seronegative. The CDR3 DNA is TGTGCCAGCAGGTCCCAAGAGGGAGTAAGCGGGGAGCTGTTTTTT. Its protein is CASRSQEGVSGELFF.